A single sample is the source of the 30 T cell receptor beta chains below, sequenced in a study of T-cell memory formation after mild COVID-19. TCRdb passed the 5' RACE reads through MiXCR, listing each CDR3 protein once. The sample holds roughly 190,000 distinct CDR3 sequences, 27% seen once. Sequenced input: PBMCs or a T cell subset sorted from them (not recorded which). The receptor set was obtained from an adult woman who had mild COVID-19 (a few samples of this study predate the infection). Cell type and time point are not known.

The genes are TRBV5-1 and TRBJ2-2, with 7 bases fitting TRBD1. From germline, CDR1 is SGHRS and CDR2 YFSETQ. The CDR3 is made up of 16 amino acids. Losses at the gene ends were 0 bases for V and 2 bases for J; bases not matched to a gene: 4. CDR3 sequence reads: CASSLVPGGNTGELFF. DNA for the CDR3: TGCGCCAGCAGCTTGGTTCCAGGGGGTAACACCGGGGAGCTGTTTTTT.

This clonotype was found many times. The chain recombines TRBV10-3 with TRBJ2-1; 12 bases fit TRBD2. Germline lookup yields CDR1 ENHRY and CDR2 SYGVKD. This CDR3 is 14 amino acids long. Losses at the gene ends were 4 bases for V and 8 bases for J; bases not matched to a gene: 3. CDR3 bases: TGTGCCATCAGTGGGACTAGCGGGGCAGATGAGCAGTTCTTC. Its protein is CAISGTSGADEQFF.

The J gene is TRBJ2-2, the V gene TRBV29-1, with TRBD2 identical over 10 bases. The germline CDR1 and CDR2 sequences are SQVTM and ANQGSEA. The CDR3 is made up of 16 amino acids. The V segment lost 4 bases and the J segment 1 base; nucleotides outside the gene matches: 6. CDR3 in amino acids: CSVASTSGENTGELFF. CDR3 nucleotide sequence: TGCAGCGTTGCCTCAACTAGCGGGGAGAACACCGGGGAGCTGTTTTTT.

This clonotype was detected a few times. This sequence joins TRBV7-9 and TRBJ1-4; D gene uncertain. The ends were cut back, 3 bases at V and 7 bases at J, with 6 bases in the middle. Looked up from germline, CDR1 is SEHNR and CDR2 is FQNEAQ (reference sequence). The length of the CDR3 is 12 residues. The CDR3 DNA sequence: TGTGCCAGCAGCTTGATGAGTGAAAAACTGTTTTTT. Residues: CASSLMSEKLFF.

J is TRBJ2-1 and V is TRBV9; 8 nucleotides align to TRBD2. CDR3 length: 12 residues. The junction had 5 bases not matched to a gene; V was cut back by 7 bases and J by 8 bases. CDR1 is SGDLS, CDR2 YYNGEE, per germline. CDR3 protein: CASQRETDEQFF. The CDR3 nucleotides are TGTGCCAGCCAGCGGGAGACCGATGAGCAGTTCTTC.

The CDR3 loop reads CATSDLPLGGGETQYF. As DNA, the CDR3 is TGTGCCACCAGTGATCTTCCACTAGGGGGTGGAGAGACCCAGTACTTC. The rearrangement joins TRBV24-1 to TRBJ2-5; tentatively, D is TRBD1 (6 bases). V was shortened by 3 bases and J by 4 bases, with 17 bases between the two germline ends. The CDR3 is 16 residues long. The germline V gene has CDR1 KGHDR and CDR2 SFDVKD.

The V and J genes are TRBV5-5 and TRBJ2-5; tentatively, D is TRBD1 (5 bases). CDR1 is SGHKS and CDR2 is YYEKEE in the germline V gene (reference sequence). Trimming stripped 5 bases from V and 1 base from J, with 12 bases between. The CDR3 sequence is 14 residues long. CDR3 coding DNA: TGTGCCAGCAGGATACTGACAGCCCAAGAGACCCAGTACTTC. Translated: CASRILTAQETQYF.

The chain has TRBV27 and TRBJ1-5, with TRBD1 as a possible D gene (5 bases). The CDR3 spans 13 residues. V dropped 2 bases and J dropped 5 bases, with 7 bases sitting between them. Per germline, CDR1 MNHEY and CDR2 SMNVEV (reference sequence). CDR3 in DNA: TGTGCCAGCAGTTTAAAGGGACATCAGCCCCAGCATTTT. Residues: CASSLKGHQPQHF.

The table lists this clonotype with a few counts. V is TRBV15 and J is TRBJ2-3; weak D call: TRBD1 (5 bases). Germline V lookup: CDR1 LNHNV, CDR2 YYDKDF (reference sequence). The V end lost 0 bases, the J end lost 2 bases, and 12 bases lay between the germline ends. This CDR3 comprises 16 residues. In DNA form, the CDR3 reads TGTGCCACCAGCAGAGAAGGGTACAGGACCACAGATACGCAGTATTTT. Protein sequence: CATSREGYRTTDTQYF.

V usage is TRBV7-3 and J usage is TRBJ2-3; 9 bases align to TRBD2. The CDR3 length is 17 residues. The V segment lost 3 bases and the J segment 5 bases; nucleotides outside the gene matches: 12. Germline V gene data show CDR1 as SGHTA and CDR2 as FQGTGA. The CDR3 DNA sequence: TGTGCCAGCAGCTTCGTTGGCGGGAGGGCCGGAGGAGATACGCAGTATTTT. This encodes CASSFVGGRAGGDTQYF.

The CDR3, as DNA: TGTGCCAGCAGTTTAGATCAGGGGGCCTACAATGAGCAGTTCTTC. It yields the protein CASSLDQGAYNEQFF. This chain uses TRBV27 with TRBJ2-1, with TRBD1 matching over 7 bases. CDR1 and CDR2 from the germline V gene are MNHEY and SMNVEV (reference sequence). The CDR3 has 15 amino acids. The V segment lost 2 bases and the J segment 2 bases; nucleotides outside the gene matches: 3.

The CDR3 sequence is CASSRSGQGNTEAFF. The CDR3 DNA reads as TGTGCCAGCAGTCGGTCGGGACAGGGGAACACTGAAGCTTTCTTT. V and J are TRBV3-1 and TRBJ1-1; 9 positions agree with TRBD1. CDR3 size: 15 residues. CDR1 and CDR2 (germline): LGHDT, YNNKEL (reference sequence). J gave up 1 base and V 6 bases, and 6 bases lay outside the gene matches.

The V gene is TRBV12-3 or TRBV12-4, the J gene TRBJ2-7; D might be TRBD2 (7 bases). The V end was cut by 1 base, the J end by 5 bases, with 15 bases between. This CDR3 comprises 15 residues. The CDR3 sequence: CASSLVGSGGNEQYF. The CDR3 nucleotides are TGTGCCAGCAGTTTAGTAGGGTCGGGGGGCAACGAGCAGTACTTC.

The V call is TRBV12-3 or TRBV12-4, the J call TRBJ2-7, with 11 bases identical to TRBD2. The CDR3 is 16 amino acids. Unmatched junction bases numbered 9, after V lost 5 bases and J lost 3 bases. The CDR3 sequence is CASSLMTSGTFYEQYF. DNA for the CDR3: TGTGCCAGCAGTCTTATGACTAGCGGGACGTTCTACGAGCAGTACTTC.

This clonotype was seen more than once but under ten times. The gene calls are TRBV19 and TRBJ2-7; 8 positions match TRBD1. The CDR3 has 13 amino acids. Trimming cost V 4 bases and J 5 bases; bases outside gene matches: 4. Germline CDR1 reads LNHDA; CDR2 reads SQIVND (reference sequence). CDR3 region: CASSTQQGDEQYF. The DNA for the CDR3 is TGTGCCAGTAGTACCCAACAGGGGGACGAGCAGTACTTC. The full variable domain, with the rest looked up from reference TRBV19 and TRBJ2-7, is DGGITQSPKYLFRKEGQNVTLSCEQNLNHDAMYWYRQDPGQGLRLIYYSQIVNDFQKGDIAEGYSVSREKKESFPLTVTSAQKNPTAFYLCASSTQQGDEQYFGPGTRLTVT.

This clonotype was found a few times. V is TRBV12-3 or TRBV12-4 and J is TRBJ2-1; no definite D call. The CDR3 consists of 13 residues. Between the trimmed V and J ends, which lost 3 bases and 5 bases, there was a span of 8 bases. This CDR3 reads CASSFQKDNEQFF. The DNA of the CDR3 is TGTGCCAGCAGTTTCCAAAAGGACAATGAGCAGTTCTTC.

A few counts support this clonotype. This chain uses TRBV24-1 with TRBJ1-5; D gene unclear. V lost 4 bases and J lost 2, with 2 bases in between. Germline V gene sequence: CDR1 KGHDR, CDR2 SFDVKD. This CDR3 comprises 12 residues. DNA for the CDR3: TGTGCCACCAGTGACGGCAATCAGCCCCAGCATTTT. This encodes CATSDGNQPQHF.

The rearrangement joins TRBV29-1 to TRBJ2-1; TRBD2 aligns across 10 bases. V shed 6 bases, J shed 16 bases, and the junction held 6 bases outside the gene matches. This CDR3 comprises 10 residues. Per the germline V gene, CDR1 is SQVTM and CDR2 is ANQGSEA. The CDR3 region is CSVVSGGRFF. The CDR3, as DNA: TGCAGCGTCGTTAGCGGGGGGAGATTCTTC.

This clonotype was observed a few times. Written as DNA, the CDR3 is TGTGCCAGCAGCTTGCAGGGTGACTGGAAGCAGTACTTC. Protein product: CASSLQGDWKQYF. The chain couples TRBV5-6 to TRBJ2-7; the D gene is possibly TRBD1 (5 bases). The CDR3 runs to 13 residues. Trimming removed 1 base from V and 8 bases from J, with 13 bases in between. Germline CDR1 reads SGHDT; CDR2 reads YYEEEE.

The chain carries TRBV27 and TRBJ1-2, with D possibly TRBD1 on 5 matching bases. The CDR3 loop spans 14 amino acids. The V and J ends lost 3 bases and 2 bases respectively, with 10 bases between them. Germline CDR1 and CDR2: MNHEY and SMNVEV (reference sequence). The CDR3 region has the DNA TGTGCCAGCAGTTTCCGACAGTCCAACTATGGCTACACCTTC. It codes for CASSFRQSNYGYTF.

This clonotype was seen only a few times. V and J are TRBV7-2 and TRBJ2-1; TRBD1 matches at 9 bases. Germline lookup yields CDR1 SGHTA and CDR2 FQGNSA. The CDR3 loop spans 15 amino acids. Trimming removed 5 bases from V and 2 bases from J; junction bases left unmatched: 4. CDR3 in DNA: TGTGCCAGCAGCGAACAGGGGGCGACCTACAATGAGCAGTTCTTC. Its protein is CASSEQGATYNEQFF. The full variable domain, its missing parts supplied by reference TRBV7-2 and TRBJ2-1, is GAGVSQSPSNKVTEKGKDVELRCDPISGHTALYWYRQSLGQGLEFLIYFQGNSAPDKSGLPSDRFSAERTGGSVSTLTIQRTQQEDSAVYLCASSEQGATYNEQFFGPGTRLTVL.

This clonotype was seen a few times. This chain joins TRBV18 and TRBJ1-1, with 7 bases matching TRBD1. The CDR3 length is 15 residues. Trimming took 3 bases from V and 4 from J; bases not matched to a gene: 8. Germline V CDR1 and CDR2: KGHSH, LQKENI. CDR3 nucleotide sequence: TGTGCCAGCTCACCGACAGGGAATTTAGGCACTGAAGCTTTCTTT. It specifies CASSPTGNLGTEAFF. Based on the CDR3 plus reference TRBV18 and TRBJ1-1, the full variable domain is NAGVMQNPRHLVRRRGQEARLRCSPMKGHSHVYWYRQLPEEGLKFMVYLQKENIIDESGMPKERFSAEFPKEGPSILRIQQVVRGDSAAYFCASSPTGNLGTEAFFGQGTRLTVV.

This clonotype was detected only a few times. This chain uses TRBV6-4 with TRBJ2-1; 7 bases line up with TRBD1. The germline CDR1 and CDR2 sequences are MRHNA and SNTAGT. J was trimmed by 3 bases and V by 5 bases; bases with no gene match: 7. CDR3 length: 15 amino acids. CDR3 nucleotides: TGTGCCAGCAGTCCTACAGGGGCGAGCTACAATGAGCAGTTCTTC. This sequence encodes CASSPTGASYNEQFF.

This clonotype occurred a few times. V usage is TRBV19 and J usage is TRBJ2-7; weak D call: TRBD2 (6 bases). Trimming stripped 5 bases from V and 5 bases from J, with 19 bases between. The CDR3 covers 15 residues. Germline CDR1 and CDR2: LNHDA and SQIVND (reference sequence). CDR3 coding DNA: TGTGCCAGTAGTTACCGGGACTCCCCATTCGACGAGCAGTACTTC. Its protein product is CASSYRDSPFDEQYF.

CDR3: CARRTGKEGGVTEAFF. CDR3 nucleotide sequence: TGTGCCCGTCGGACAGGGAAGGAAGGGGGGGTCACTGAAGCTTTCTTT. V gene TRBV7-8 combines with J gene TRBJ1-1, with TRBD1 matching over 8 bases. Germline CDR1 reads SGHVS; CDR2 reads FQNEAQ. Trimming cost V 11 bases and J 4 bases; bases outside gene matches: 18. There are 16 residues in the CDR3.

The chain joins TRBV6-6 to TRBJ2-2, with 8 nucleotides matching TRBD1. Germline V gives CDR1 MNHNY, CDR2 SVGAGI (reference sequence). V shed 6 bases and J 6 bases; nucleotides not matched to a gene: 3. This CDR3 has 13 amino acids. The CDR3 is CASRSQGAGELFF. The DNA for the CDR3 is TGTGCCAGCAGATCACAGGGGGCCGGGGAGCTGTTTTTT.

V is TRBV29-1 and J is TRBJ1-2, with 7 bases matching TRBD1. From germline, CDR1 is SQVTM and CDR2 ANQGSEA. The CDR3 has 12 amino acids. Germline trimming cut 5 bases from V and 2 bases from J; bases unmatched to any gene: 2. CDR3 protein: CSVKTGNYGYTF. The DNA of the CDR3 is TGCAGCGTTAAGACAGGGAACTATGGCTACACCTTC.

On this clonotype: At one end, the junction sequence differs from germline, possibly due to a read error. The chain uses TRBV7-2 and TRBJ1-1; D perhaps matches TRBD1 (5 bases). The germline gives CDR1 SGHTA, CDR2 FQGNSA. The CDR3 runs 12 residues. CDR3 nucleotides: TGTGTCAGCAGCCAGGGCAACACTGAAGCTTTCTTT. The encoded protein is CVSSQGNTEAFF.

The chain uses TRBV9 and TRBJ1-1; no definite D call. The CDR3 is 13 amino acids. V lost 2 bases and J 0 bases, leaving 5 bases between the germline ends. Germline CDR1 is SGDLS and CDR2 is YYNGEE. DNA for the CDR3: TGTGCCAGCAGCGTTACATTGAACACTGAAGCTTTCTTT. Its protein is CASSVTLNTEAFF.

V usage is TRBV30 and J usage is TRBJ1-1; no clear D gene. The CDR3 is 14 amino acids. The germline CDR1 and CDR2 sequences are GTSNPN and SVGIG (reference sequence). Trimming pared 3 bases from V and 0 bases from J, leaving 11 bases between. The CDR3 region has the DNA TGTGCCTGGAGCCAGGAGAACATGAACACTGAAGCTTTCTTT. Protein sequence: CAWSQENMNTEAFF.